The 27 T cell receptor beta chains below all came from one sample that was sequenced in a study of cytomegalovirus exposure and HLA in healthy donors. Researchers ran the PCR with 60 Vbeta and 13 Jbeta primers. Assay: immunoSEQ multiplex PCR; the TCRdb copy retains only in-frame clones and omits some. The profile shows about 200,000 clones, over 65% of them singletons. Sequences were obtained from PBMCs. Every receptor here comes from a man in his forties in good health and CMV-seropositive.

The chain uses TRBV6-5 and TRBJ1-2; TRBD1 is a possible D gene (6 bases). CDR3 length: 14 residues. Germline lookup yields CDR1 MNHEY and CDR2 SVGAGI. V was trimmed by 2 bases and J by 8 bases, leaving 15 bases between them. CDR3 sequence (DNA): TGTGCCAGCAGTTACCTGCAGGGGAGTGTGGGCTACACCTTC. Protein product: CASSYLQGSVGYTF.

This chain links TRBV5-4 with TRBJ2-2; the D gene is possibly TRBD1 (6 bases). The CDR3 is 16 amino acids. CDR1 and CDR2 (germline): SGHNT, YYREEE (reference sequence). The germline V and J ends were trimmed by 3 bases and 4 bases, with 16 bases remaining between them. CDR3 DNA sequence: TGTGCCAGCAGCTCGCTACTTGGGGGCCCCACCGGGGAGCTGTTTTTT. Its protein is CASSSLLGGPTGELFF.

The V and J genes are TRBV18 and TRBJ2-7, with 12 bases lining up with TRBD2. CDR1 and CDR2 from the germline V gene are KGHSH and LQKENI. The CDR3 has 15 amino acids. J lost 1 base, V lost 3 bases, and 1 base had no gene match. The CDR3 here is CASSPGTSGSYEQYF. CDR3 sequence (DNA): TGTGCCAGCTCACCTGGGACTAGCGGGTCCTACGAGCAGTACTTC. The whole variable domain, filled in from reference TRBV18 and TRBJ2-7, reads NAGVMQNPRHLVRRRGQEARLRCSPMKGHSHVYWYRQLPEEGLKFMVYLQKENIIDESGMPKERFSAEFPKEGPSILRIQQVVRGDSAAYFCASSPGTSGSYEQYFGPGTRLTVT.

J is TRBJ1-1 and V is TRBV2; maybe TRBD1 (6 bases). CDR3 length equals 14 residues. Per germline, CDR1 SNHLY and CDR2 FYNNEI. The V end was cut by 4 bases, the J end by 0 bases, with 9 bases between. The CDR3 protein is CASSVRGLNTEAFF. The CDR3 coding sequence is TGTGCCAGCAGTGTGCGGGGGCTGAACACTGAAGCTTTCTTT. The variable domain in full, with the rest retrieved from reference TRBV2 and TRBJ1-1, is EPEVTQTPSHQVTQMGQEVILRCVPISNHLYFYWYRQILGQKVEFLVSFYNNEISEKSEIFDDQFSVERPDGSNFTLKIRSTKLEDSAMYFCASSVRGLNTEAFFGQGTRLTVV.

In DNA form, the CDR3 reads TGTGCCAGCAGACTAGCGGGAGATGTTGGGGAGACCCAGTACTTC. This translates into CASRLAGDVGETQYF. The chain couples TRBV6-5 to TRBJ2-5, with TRBD2 matching 11 bases. V was pared by 6 bases and J by 5 bases, with 8 bases of the junction left unmatched. The germline V gene has CDR1 MNHEY and CDR2 SVGAGI. The CDR3 runs 15 residues.

The chain couples TRBV9 to TRBJ2-2; 9 nucleotides line up with TRBD1. The CDR3 length is 14 residues. Germline assignment: CDR1 SGDLS and CDR2 YYNGEE. Trimming at V came to 4 bases and at J to 5 bases, leaving 3 bases not matched to a gene. CDR3 nucleotides: TGTGCCAGCAGCCCGGGACAGGGTACCGGGGAGCTGTTTTTT. Translating it yields CASSPGQGTGELFF.

The rearrangement joins TRBV19 to TRBJ2-7, with TRBD2 identical over 10 bases. Per germline, CDR1 LNHDA and CDR2 SQIVND (reference sequence). This CDR3 has 17 residues. V trimming: 0 bases; J trimming: 3 bases; junction bases outside the gene matches: 8. The CDR3 reads CASSIDRVLAGVYEQYF. DNA for the CDR3: TGTGCCAGTAGTATAGATCGTGTGCTAGCGGGAGTCTACGAGCAGTACTTC.

This sequence joins TRBV29-1 and TRBJ2-5, with 7 bases fitting TRBD2. V shed 2 bases, J shed 7 bases, and the junction held 16 bases outside the gene matches. This CDR3 is 16 amino acids long. Looked up from germline, CDR1 is SQVTM and CDR2 is ANQGSEA. Written as DNA, the CDR3 is TGCAGCGTTGAATCCCCAAAACTCGGCAGGGAGGGGACCCAGTACTTC. Residues: CSVESPKLGREGTQYF.

This chain uses TRBV7-8 with TRBJ2-2, with 9 bases identical to TRBD2. Germline V gene data show CDR1 as SGHVS and CDR2 as FQNEAQ. The trim removed 0 bases at V and 0 bases at J, leaving 5 bases unmatched. There are 18 residues in the CDR3. The CDR3 protein is CASSLARGGIANTGELFF. The CDR3 DNA reads TGTGCCAGCAGCTTAGCGCGGGGGGGGATAGCGAACACCGGGGAGCTGTTTTTT.

The chain joins TRBV4-1 to TRBJ2-3, with TRBD2 matching 8 bases. This CDR3 contains 17 residues. The germline V gene encodes CDR1 MGHRA and CDR2 YSYEKL. J was trimmed by 6 bases and V by 1 base; bases with no gene match: 12. The CDR3 bases are TGCGCCAGCAGCCAAGTGGAAAAAGCGGGGGCGGGGGATACGCAGTATTTT. This translates into CASSQVEKAGAGDTQYF.

The CDR3 region has the DNA TGTGCCAGTAGTCCCCCCCAGGGGCGGGGGGGCAGAGATACGCAGTATTTT. Amino acid sequence: CASSPPQGRGGRDTQYF. The chain recombines TRBV19 with TRBJ2-3; 9 bases are shared with TRBD2. The CDR3 is 17 amino acids. The V gene end was trimmed by 5 bases and the J gene end by 5 bases; junction bases not matched to a gene: 14. CDR1 and CDR2 from the germline V gene are LNHDA and SQIVND (reference sequence).

The chain recombines TRBV11-3 with TRBJ2-5; 10 nucleotides match TRBD2. Per germline, CDR1 SGHNT and CDR2 YENEEA. The CDR3 sequence is 17 residues long. V trimming: 1 base; J trimming: 5 bases; junction bases outside the gene matches: 10. The CDR3 protein is CASSLGASGRPEETQYF. CDR3 sequence (DNA): TGTGCCAGCAGCTTAGGGGCTAGCGGGAGACCGGAGGAGACCCAGTACTTC.

The chain uses TRBV12-5 and TRBJ1-1; D possibly corresponds to TRBD1 (5 bases). From germline, CDR1 is LGHNT and CDR2 FRNRAP. The CDR3 runs to 18 residues. V was trimmed by 4 bases and J by 1 base, leaving 22 bases between them. CDR3 DNA: TGTGCTAGTGGTTCGGTAAATCAGGGTGCACAGTCGAACACTGAAGCTTTCTTT. This sequence encodes CASGSVNQGAQSNTEAFF.

This chain links TRBV30 with TRBJ2-3, with D maybe TRBD2 (5 bases). The germline V gene has CDR1 GTSNPN and CDR2 SVGIG (reference sequence). The length of the CDR3 is 17 residues. V lost 0 bases and J lost 4, with 20 bases in between. The CDR3 DNA reads as TGTGCCTGGAGTGTACGTGCGGTTACCGGAGCGGCAGATACGCAGTATTTT. Its translation: CAWSVRAVTGAADTQYF.

CDR3 coding DNA: TGCGCCAGCAGCGCGCGGACAGGGGGCGAGCAGTACTTC. Its translation is CASSARTGGEQYF. The chain combines TRBV5-1 with TRBJ2-7; the match to TRBD1 covers 10 bases. CDR3 size: 13 residues. The V segment lost 4 bases and the J segment 6 bases; nucleotides outside the gene matches: 4. The germline V gene has CDR1 SGHRS and CDR2 YFSETQ.

The V and J genes are TRBV5-1 and TRBJ2-5; TRBD2 agrees at 7 bases. The CDR3 has 15 residues. In germline, CDR1 is SGHRS, CDR2 YFSETQ. V shed 2 bases, J shed 5 bases, and the junction held 9 bases outside the gene matches. CDR3 DNA: TGCGCCAGCAGCTTACGGCTAGTGGGGGGGGAGACCCAGTACTTC. Protein sequence: CASSLRLVGGETQYF.

The genes are TRBV6-5 and TRBJ2-3; the D is unclear. V was pared by 8 bases and J by 7 bases, with 13 bases between. CDR1 is MNHEY, CDR2 SVGAGI, per germline. This CDR3 is 12 amino acids long. This CDR3 reads CASSLNGYTQYF. CDR3 in DNA: TGTGCCAGCTCCCTTAACGGGTATACGCAGTATTTT.

This clone was counted a single time. V usage is TRBV2 and J usage is TRBJ1-1; TRBD1 aligns across 8 bases. Trimming removed 6 bases from V and 0 bases from J; junction bases left unmatched: 3. The CDR3 is 14 residues long. Germline lookup yields CDR1 SNHLY and CDR2 FYNNEI. In DNA, the CDR3 is TGTGCCAGCAGCCCAGGGGGCTTGAACACTGAAGCTTTCTTT. Protein product: CASSPGGLNTEAFF.

This chain connects TRBV7-6 to TRBJ2-1; 12 positions match TRBD2. This CDR3 has 15 residues. Germline CDR1 SGHVS, CDR2 FNYEAQ. V dropped 5 bases and J dropped 4; count of bases not matched to a gene: 3. CDR3 region: CASSRTSGAYNEQFF. CDR3 nucleotides: TGTGCCAGCAGCCGGACTAGCGGGGCGTACAATGAGCAGTTCTTC. Complete variable domain (other parts from reference TRBV7-6 and TRBJ2-1): GAGVSQSPRYKVTKRGQDVALRCDPISGHVSLYWYRQALGQGPEFLTYFNYEAQQDKSGLPNDRFSAERPEGSISTLTIQRTEQRDSAMYRCASSRTSGAYNEQFFGPGTRLTVL.

This sequence joins TRBV29-1 and TRBJ1-2; 9 bases are a match to TRBD1. The germline V gene has CDR1 SQVTM and CDR2 ANQGSEA. Trimming cost V 4 bases and J 0 bases; bases outside gene matches: 3. This CDR3 is 14 amino acids long. Here the CDR3 reads CSVARDRANYGYTF. As DNA, the CDR3 is TGCAGCGTTGCCAGGGACAGGGCTAACTATGGCTACACCTTC.

This chain links TRBV29-1 with TRBJ2-4; 7 positions match TRBD2. The CDR3 extends over 13 amino acids. The germline CDR1 and CDR2 sequences are SQVTM and ANQGSEA. The J segment lost 9 bases and the V segment lost 6 bases, leaving 11 bases of the junction unmatched. CDR3: CSVGGDPNGIQYF. CDR3 coding DNA: TGCAGCGTGGGGGGGGACCCCAACGGCATTCAGTACTTC. The variable domain in full, with the rest retrieved from reference TRBV29-1 and TRBJ2-4, is SAVISQKPSRDICQRGTSLTIQCQVDSQVTMMFWYRQQPGQSLTLIATANQGSEATYESGFVIDKFPISRPNLTFSTLTVSNMSPEDSSIYLCSVGGDPNGIQYFGAGTRLSVL.

The chain recombines TRBV6-4 with TRBJ2-1; perhaps TRBD1 as D (6 bases). V lost 2 bases and J 5 bases, leaving 7 bases between the germline ends. CDR1 MRHNA and CDR2 SNTAGT come from the germline V gene. This CDR3 comprises 13 residues. DNA of the CDR3: TGTGCCAGCAGTGACCGGGACAACAATGAGCAGTTCTTC. As protein: CASSDRDNNEQFF.

The chain links TRBV2 to TRBJ2-2; D perhaps matches TRBD1 (6 bases). Trimming stripped 5 bases from V and 7 bases from J, with 11 bases between. The germline CDR1 and CDR2 sequences are SNHLY and FYNNEI. The CDR3 consists of 13 residues. The CDR3 loop is CASSSQGGGELFF. The CDR3 DNA reads as TGTGCCAGCAGTTCTCAAGGGGGCGGGGAGCTGTTTTTT.

The gene calls are TRBV7-6 and TRBJ2-2; 8 bases fit TRBD2. Looked up from germline, CDR1 is SGHVS and CDR2 is FNYEAQ. The CDR3 has 16 amino acids. The junction had 5 bases not matched to a gene; V was cut back by 1 base and J by 4 bases. In DNA form, the CDR3 reads TGTGCCAGCAGCTTAGGACCCAGCGGGGGCACCGGGGAGCTGTTTTTT. Its protein product is CASSLGPSGGTGELFF.

This chain links TRBV10-3 with TRBJ2-2; D is ambiguous. Germline V gene sequence: CDR1 ENHRY, CDR2 SYGVKD. The CDR3 has 16 amino acids. V lost 3 bases and J lost 4, with 15 bases in between. The CDR3, as DNA: TGTGCCATCAGTGAAGGTCGGTCGTCAGGCACCGGGGAGCTGTTTTTT. Encoded protein: CAISEGRSSGTGELFF.

The chain uses TRBV7-8 and TRBJ2-3; TRBD2 aligns across 10 bases. The CDR3 spans 19 residues. Germline assignment: CDR1 SGHVS and CDR2 FQNEAQ. V shed 5 bases, J shed 0 bases, and the junction held 14 bases outside the gene matches. DNA of the CDR3: TGTGCCAGCAGCCCTAGCCGGGTGACTAGCGGGCGTAGCACAGATACGCAGTATTTT. Its protein is CASSPSRVTSGRSTDTQYF.

The sample holds one count of this clone. The chain uses TRBV29-1 and TRBJ2-1; 11 bases map to TRBD1. This CDR3 contains 14 residues. V lost 6 bases and J lost 7; bases outside the gene matches: 8. CDR1 and CDR2 (germline): SQVTM, ANQGSEA. The CDR3 bases are TGCAGCGTGGCCGGGACAGGGGGTCGGAATGAGCAGTTCTTC. Its translation: CSVAGTGGRNEQFF.